This T cell receptor (beta chain) was obtained from a study of blood T cell repertoires in COVID-19. Looking at the study overall: The samples span acute and convalescent COVID-19 from the United States, Italy and Spain.

Only in-frame clones appear in the TCRdb table, and some are missing; sequencing was by immunoSEQ multiplex PCR. The data show around 90,000 clones, with approximately 92% seen just once and roughly 6.4% held by the top ten. This clone was recorded once. This TCR was sampled from an older woman with active COVID-19. Sequencing was carried out using peripheral blood.

The DNA for the CDR3 is TGTGCCATCAGTTCTGACTCCAACACTGAAGCTTTCTTT. Translating gives CAISSDSNTEAFF. The rearrangement uses TRBV10-3 and TRBJ1-1, with D uncertain. CDR1 is ENHRY, CDR2 SYGVKD, per germline. The CDR3 is made up of 13 amino acids. V was cut by 5 bases and J by 2 bases, with 9 bases left in between.